The present T cell receptor (beta chain) was sequenced within a study of blood T cell repertoires in COVID-19. The wider study: PBMCs, B-cell-depleted T cells, or T cells provided the cDNA or gDNA that made up the material.

Trimming cost V 2 bases and J 5 bases, with 9 bases left between them. Germline V gene sequence: CDR1 LNHDA, CDR2 SQIVND (reference sequence). The CDR3 is made up of 14 amino acids. Individuals drawn from approximately 26 US areas were roughly 18 to 95 years old. Before being deemed recovered, Cohort 3 donors had two negative PCRs, clearance, or symptom resolution. The table came from immunoSEQ multiplex PCR; TCRdb's copy has only in-frame clones and leaves some out. Among about 220,000 clones listed, about nine tenths were seen once. Source material: PBMCs or T cells enriched from blood (not recorded which). The chain couples TRBV19 to TRBJ2-2; D may be TRBD2 (6 bases). The sequence came from a woman in her 30s who had recovered from COVID-19. The CDR3 loop reads CASSILGGTGELFF. The CDR3 nucleotides read TGTGCCAGTAGTATATTGGGGGGTACCGGGGAGCTGTTTTTT.